Below are 21 T cell receptor beta chains sequenced from a single sample in a study of blood T cells in healthy people across ages. The use of a sample-barcoded 5' primer and a J-beta primer mix characterized a second PCR of roughly 6 to 11 cycles. Each CDR3 protein is one row after TCRdb ran MiXCR on the 5' RACE reads. The sample consists of 750,000 to 950,000 distinct CDR3 sequences, around 29% of them appearing once. In addition, the sample was reused for a study of T cells of mothers and their children.

Specimen: blood. The origin of the receptors is a woman in her 40s in good health.

The chain uses TRBV20-1 and TRBJ1-1; D is perhaps TRBD1 (5 bases). Per germline, CDR1 DFQATT and CDR2 SNEGSKA (reference sequence). This CDR3 comprises 15 residues. The germline V and J ends were trimmed by 2 bases and 8 bases, with 21 bases remaining between them. CDR3 bases: TGCAGTGCTAGACGTGAGGGGCCCAGAGGCGGGGAAGCTTTCTTT. Its translation: CSARREGPRGGEAFF.

Note on this clonotype: This CDR3 is missing its conserved last phenylalanine or tryptophan, likely due to a read error. CDR3 protein: CASSHRDILSSGANVLTC. DNA of the CDR3: TGTGCCAGCAGTCACAGGGACATCCTGTCCTCGGGGGCCAACGTCCTGACTTGC. The rearrangement links TRBV27 to TRBJ2-6; D possibly corresponds to TRBD1 (6 bases). Germline V gene data show CDR1 as MNHEY and CDR2 as SMNVEV (reference sequence). The ends were cut back, 5 bases at V and 4 bases at J, with 21 bases in the middle. The CDR3 covers 18 residues.

This clonotype was recorded a few times. This chain connects TRBV7-3 to TRBJ1-1; D uncertain. V gave up 1 base and J gave up 11 bases, with 14 bases separating them. In germline, CDR1 is SGHTA, CDR2 FQGTGA. The CDR3 is 13 residues long. CDR3 region: CASSLIRDEFAFF. The CDR3 DNA reads TGTGCCAGCAGCTTAATCCGGGATGAGTTCGCTTTCTTT.

This clonotype was counted many times. The chain uses TRBV7-2 and TRBJ2-3; TRBD2 aligns across 9 bases. Trimming cost V 5 bases and J 6 bases; bases outside gene matches: 9. The germline V gene has CDR1 SGHTA and CDR2 FQGNSA. The CDR3 extends over 15 amino acids. The CDR3, as DNA: TGTGCCAGCAGCCCGCCGGGACTAGCTTTCGATACGCAGTATTTT. Amino acids: CASSPPGLAFDTQYF. The full variable domain, with the rest looked up from reference TRBV7-2 and TRBJ2-3, is GAGVSQSPSNKVTEKGKDVELRCDPISGHTALYWYRQSLGQGLEFLIYFQGNSAPDKSGLPSDRFSAERTGGSVSTLTIQRTQQEDSAVYLCASSPPGLAFDTQYFGPGTRLTVL.

This clonotype was detected many times. DNA of the CDR3: TGTGCCAGCAGCCTTTCGACCCAGCCCCAGCATTTT. This translates into CASSLSTQPQHF. The chain combines TRBV7-2 with TRBJ1-5; D uncertain. The germline V gene encodes CDR1 SGHTA and CDR2 FQGNSA. There are 12 residues in the CDR3. V was shortened by 5 bases and J by 7 bases, with 9 bases between the two germline ends.

In its sample, this clonotype was seen many times. The chain combines TRBV5-5 with TRBJ2-7; 8 bases agree with TRBD1. Per the germline V gene, CDR1 is SGHKS and CDR2 is YYEKEE (reference sequence). The CDR3 has 15 residues. V lost 3 bases to trimming and J lost 4 bases; unmatched junction nucleotides: 9. DNA for the CDR3: TGTGCCAGCAGCTATGACAGGGGATCCTATTACGAGCAGTACTTC. This encodes CASSYDRGSYYEQYF.

The rearrangement joins TRBV13 to TRBJ1-1, with a tentative D call TRBD1 (6 bases). CDR3 length: 12 residues. V was cut by 10 bases and J by 8 bases, with 17 bases left in between. Germline assignment: CDR1 PRHDT and CDR2 FYEKMQ (reference sequence). This CDR3 reads CATTAQGYEAFF. The CDR3 DNA follows: TGTGCCACCACTGCCCAGGGGTACGAAGCTTTCTTT. The full variable domain, rest sourced from reference TRBV13 and TRBJ1-1, is AAGVIQSPRHLIKEKRETATLKCYPIPRHDTVYWYQQGPGQDPQFLISFYEKMQSDKGSIPDRFSAQQFSDYHSELNMSSLELGDSALYFCATTAQGYEAFFGQGTRLTVV.

The chain joins TRBV20-1 to TRBJ1-1; perhaps TRBD1 as D (5 bases). Deletions cut 1 base from V and 0 bases from J, with 12 bases between. Germline V gives CDR1 DFQATT, CDR2 SNEGSKA (reference sequence). This CDR3 comprises 15 residues. CDR3 amino acids: CSARGYGHLNTEAFF. DNA of the CDR3: TGCAGTGCTAGAGGATACGGACACCTGAACACTGAAGCTTTCTTT.

This clonotype was detected only a few times. V gene TRBV28 combines with J gene TRBJ2-1; D gene unclear. CDR3 size: 10 residues. Germline CDR1 reads MDHEN; CDR2 reads SYDVKM. Trimming removed 10 bases at V and 8 bases at J, with 9 bases between. The CDR3 DNA follows: TGTGCCATCCAACGGGATGAGCAGTTCTTC. Amino acid sequence: CAIQRDEQFF. The full variable domain, its missing parts supplied by reference TRBV28 and TRBJ2-1, is DVKVTQSSRYLVKRTGEKVFLECVQDMDHENMFWYRQDPGLGLRLIYFSYDVKMKEKGDIPEGYSVSREKKERFSLILESASTNQTSMYLCAIQRDEQFFGPGTRLTVL.

This clonotype occurred a few times. The chain links TRBV7-9 to TRBJ1-1; 10 nucleotides match TRBD1. Germline trimming cut 6 bases from V and 3 bases from J; bases unmatched to any gene: 4. Germline V CDR1 and CDR2: SEHNR, FQNEAQ (reference sequence). The CDR3 loop spans 14 amino acids. In nucleotides, the CDR3 is TGTGCCAGCAGACCAGGGACAGGGGACACTGAAGCTTTCTTT. Translation gives CASRPGTGDTEAFF.

The chain is built from TRBV12-3 or TRBV12-4 and TRBJ1-2, with 7 bases that match TRBD1. CDR3 length: 12 amino acids. Trimming removed 8 bases from V and 7 bases from J; junction bases left unmatched: 7. CDR3 nucleotide sequence: TGTGCCAGCGGTATCGGGACAGTTGGCTACACCTTC. Its protein product is CASGIGTVGYTF.

In regard to this clonotype: Given a much more abundant clone one base away, this may be a read error. This chain joins TRBV10-3 and TRBJ2-4; tentatively, D is TRBD1 (6 bases). Near its end, the DNA agrees better with TRBJ2-7, so the J call may be wrong. Germline V gene sequence: CDR1 ENHRY, CDR2 SYGVKD. This CDR3 is built from 12 residues. The CDR3, as DNA: TGTGCCATTTCCAGGGGTCCCTACGAGCAGTACTTC. Its translation is CAISRGPYEQYF.

Of note for this clonotype: A clone one base away is much larger, so this may be a read error. The chain employs TRBV6-1 and TRBJ2-7, with 7 bases matching TRBD1. Germline V CDR1 and CDR2: MNHNS, SASEGT. The CDR3 is 17 residues long. V gave up 3 bases and J gave up 7 bases; unmatched junction bases: 18. CDR3 bases: TGTGCCAGCAGTGAGACGTTACTGACAGGGACCCTGGATGAGCAGTACTTC. The encoded protein is CASSETLLTGTLDEQYF.

This clonotype has a handful of counts. At one boundary the junction diverges from the germline segment, which might be a read error. The chain is built from TRBV7-3 and TRBJ2-7, with D maybe TRBD1 (5 bases). The CDR3 runs 13 residues. The V gene's germline CDR1 is SGHTA and CDR2 FQGTGA. The CDR3 protein is CVSSAFSGSEQYF. The CDR3 DNA is TGTGTCAGCAGCGCCTTTTCAGGGTCCGAGCAGTACTTC.

This clonotype has a handful of counts. Written as DNA, the CDR3 is TGCGCCAGCAGTGGACAGGGTACGACGAACACTGAAGCTTTCTTT. This codes for CASSGQGTTNTEAFF. The J gene is TRBJ1-1, the V gene TRBV5-1; 8 bases map to TRBD1. The CDR3 has 15 amino acids. Germline trimming cut 5 bases from V and 1 base from J; bases unmatched to any gene: 7. Germline V gene data show CDR1 as SGHRS and CDR2 as YFSETQ.

V is TRBV7-9 and J is TRBJ1-1; D uncertain. CDR3 length: 15 residues. Trimming took 5 bases from V and 1 from J, leaving 14 bases between them. Germline V gives CDR1 SEHNR, CDR2 FQNEAQ (reference sequence). The chain's CDR3 is CASSPATIKNTEAFF. CDR3 DNA: TGTGCCAGCAGCCCCGCGACAATTAAGAACACTGAAGCTTTCTTT.

The table lists this clonotype with many counts. This chain joins TRBV24-1 and TRBJ2-3, with TRBD2 as a possible D gene (7 bases). V lost 9 bases and J lost 0, with 9 bases in between. Per the germline V gene, CDR1 is KGHDR and CDR2 is SFDVKD. The CDR3 runs 13 residues. The CDR3 sequence: CATGGASTDTQYF. The CDR3 bases are TGTGCCACCGGGGGGGCTAGCACAGATACGCAGTATTTT.

The rearrangement uses TRBV7-6 and TRBJ2-3, with D perhaps matching TRBD1 or TRBD2 (5 bases each). Trimming took 3 bases from V and 5 from J, leaving 12 bases between them. This CDR3 comprises 14 residues. CDR1 SGHVS and CDR2 FNYEAQ come from the germline V gene. The CDR3 region has the DNA TGTGCCAGCAGCTTTACAGGAGGTGAAGATACGCAGTATTTT. It translates to CASSFTGGEDTQYF.

V is TRBV29-1 and J is TRBJ1-2; 7 positions match TRBD1. After removal of 4 bases from V and 4 bases from J, the junction contained 18 bases not matched to a gene. The CDR3 spans 17 residues. CDR1 SQVTM and CDR2 ANQGSEA come from the germline V gene. CDR3 nucleotide sequence: TGCAGCGTTGGAGGTGGACAGGATCAACCCGGTGTCTATGGCTACACCTTC. Translated, it gives CSVGGGQDQPGVYGYTF.

A note on this clonotype: A single base separates this from a much larger clone, so it may be a read error. The chain has TRBV9 and TRBJ2-7; 8 bases are shared with TRBD1. This CDR3 region has 18 residues. After removal of 1 base from V and 7 bases from J, the junction contained 19 bases not matched to a gene. The germline V gene has CDR1 SGDLS and CDR2 YYNGEE. CDR3 sequence: CASSVQPLGRGLYNEQYF. The CDR3 DNA sequence: TGTGCCAGCAGCGTACAACCACTGGGCAGGGGGCTTTACAATGAGCAGTACTTC.

In its sample, this clonotype was seen many times. The genes are TRBV7-2 and TRBJ2-5; 8 bases line up with TRBD2. In germline, CDR1 is SGHTA, CDR2 FQGNSA. V was clipped by 1 base and J by 4 bases; unmatched bases: 5. The CDR3 spans 15 residues. The CDR3 loop reads CASSLGGTRPETQYF. The CDR3 nucleotides read TGTGCCAGCAGCTTAGGGGGGACTAGGCCAGAGACCCAGTACTTC.